This T cell receptor (beta chain) was observed in a study of T cell repertoires in cytomegalovirus infection. Overall study findings and caveats: Based on cumulative public TCR beta family frequency, carriers of CMV plus the relevant HLA were identified. HLA-C-restricted CMV-specific TCR beta clonotypes prevailed in the ex vivo response.

A remark on this clonotype: What it binds is unknown.

In TCRdb, the reads were re-called with MiXCR into one record per CDR3 protein. The sample has hundreds of thousands of distinct CDR3 sequences; about 8.8% are singletons. The receptor comes from a human donor in good health (CMV status not recorded). Some clones in this sample may be carry-over from other donors' samples. Sequenced material: PBMCs.

CDR3 protein: CASTLTLGQRNSPLHF. DNA of the CDR3: TGTGCCAGCACCCTCACCCTAGGACAGAGAAATTCACCCCTCCACTTT. The chain recombines TRBV12-3 or TRBV12-4 with TRBJ1-6; a weak D match, TRBD1 (6 bases). The germline V and J ends were trimmed by 7 bases and 7 bases, with 20 bases remaining between them. This CDR3 comprises 16 residues.